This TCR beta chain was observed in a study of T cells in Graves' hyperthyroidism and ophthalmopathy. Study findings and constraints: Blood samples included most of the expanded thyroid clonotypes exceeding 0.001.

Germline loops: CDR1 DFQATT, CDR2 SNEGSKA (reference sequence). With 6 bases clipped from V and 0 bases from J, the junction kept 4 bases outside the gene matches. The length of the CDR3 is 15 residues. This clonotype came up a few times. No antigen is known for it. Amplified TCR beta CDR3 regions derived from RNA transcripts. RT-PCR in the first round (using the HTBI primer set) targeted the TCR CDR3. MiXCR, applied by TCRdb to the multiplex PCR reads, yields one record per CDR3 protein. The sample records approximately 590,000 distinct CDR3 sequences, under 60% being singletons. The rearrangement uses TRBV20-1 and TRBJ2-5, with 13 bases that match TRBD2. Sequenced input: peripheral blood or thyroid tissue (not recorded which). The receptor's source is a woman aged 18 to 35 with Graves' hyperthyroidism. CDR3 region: CSATGTSGDQETQYF. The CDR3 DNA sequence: TGCAGTGCAACCGGGACTAGCGGGGACCAAGAGACCCAGTACTTC.